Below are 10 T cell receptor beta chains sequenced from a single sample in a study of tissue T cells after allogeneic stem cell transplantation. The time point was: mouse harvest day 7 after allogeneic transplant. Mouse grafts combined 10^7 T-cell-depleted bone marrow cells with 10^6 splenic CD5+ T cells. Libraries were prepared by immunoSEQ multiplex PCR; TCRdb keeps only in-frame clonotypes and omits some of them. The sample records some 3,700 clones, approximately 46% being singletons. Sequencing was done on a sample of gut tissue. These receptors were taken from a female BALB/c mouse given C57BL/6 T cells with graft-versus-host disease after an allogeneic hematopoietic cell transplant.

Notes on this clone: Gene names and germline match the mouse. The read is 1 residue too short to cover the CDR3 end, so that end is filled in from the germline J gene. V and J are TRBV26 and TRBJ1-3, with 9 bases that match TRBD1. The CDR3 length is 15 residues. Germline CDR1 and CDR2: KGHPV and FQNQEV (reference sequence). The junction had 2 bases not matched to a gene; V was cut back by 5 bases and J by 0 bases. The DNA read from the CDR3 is TGTGCCAGCAGTTGGGACAGGGCTTCTGGAAATACGCTCTAT. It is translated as CASSWDRASGNTLY. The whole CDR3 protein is CASSWDRASGNTLYF.

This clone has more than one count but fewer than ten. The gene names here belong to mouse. The CDR3 loop reads CASSFGGPAETLYF. Incomplete CDR3 DNA: TGTGCCAGCAGTTTTGGGGGGCCTGCAGAAACGCTGTAT. This chain links TRBV15 with TRBJ2-3, with D tentatively TRBD2 (7 bases). Coverage ceases 1 residue before the CDR3 finishes, and the germline J gene fills in the end. In germline, CDR1 is SGHND, CDR2 FRSKSL. CDR3 length equals 14 residues. Trimming left V 3 bases short and J 2 bases short, with 9 bases between.

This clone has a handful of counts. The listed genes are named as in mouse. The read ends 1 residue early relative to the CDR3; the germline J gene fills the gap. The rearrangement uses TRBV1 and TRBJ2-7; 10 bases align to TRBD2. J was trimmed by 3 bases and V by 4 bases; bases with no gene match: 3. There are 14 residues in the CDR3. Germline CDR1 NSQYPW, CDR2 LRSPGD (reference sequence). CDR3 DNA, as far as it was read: TGCACCTGCAGTGGCGGGACTGGGGTCTATGAACAGTAC. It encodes CTCSGGTGVYEQY. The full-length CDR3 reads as CTCSGGTGVYEQYF.

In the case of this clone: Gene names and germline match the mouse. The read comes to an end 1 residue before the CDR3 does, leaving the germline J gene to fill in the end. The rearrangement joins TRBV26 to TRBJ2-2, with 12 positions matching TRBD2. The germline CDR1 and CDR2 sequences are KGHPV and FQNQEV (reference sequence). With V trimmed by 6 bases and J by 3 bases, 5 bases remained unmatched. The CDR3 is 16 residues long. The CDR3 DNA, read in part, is TGTGCCAGCAGCCCGACTGGGGGGGCGCACACCGGGCAGCTCTAC. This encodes CASSPTGGAHTGQLY. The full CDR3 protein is CASSPTGGAHTGQLYF.

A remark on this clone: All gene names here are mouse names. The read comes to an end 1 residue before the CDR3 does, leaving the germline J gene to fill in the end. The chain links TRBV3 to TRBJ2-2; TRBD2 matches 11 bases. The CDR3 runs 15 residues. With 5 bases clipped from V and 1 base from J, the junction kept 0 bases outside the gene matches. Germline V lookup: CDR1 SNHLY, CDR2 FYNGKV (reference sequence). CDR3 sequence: CASSGLGGNTGQLYF. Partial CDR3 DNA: TGTGCCAGCAGCGGACTGGGGGGAAACACCGGGCAGCTCTAC.

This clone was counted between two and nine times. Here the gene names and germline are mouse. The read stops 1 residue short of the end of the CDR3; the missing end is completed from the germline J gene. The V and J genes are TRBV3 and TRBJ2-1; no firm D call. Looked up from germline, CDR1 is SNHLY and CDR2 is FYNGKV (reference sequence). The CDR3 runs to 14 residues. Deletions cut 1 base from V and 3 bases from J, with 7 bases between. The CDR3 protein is CASSLDRSYAEQFF. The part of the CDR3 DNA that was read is TGTGCCAGCAGCTTAGACAGATCCTATGCTGAGCAGTTC.

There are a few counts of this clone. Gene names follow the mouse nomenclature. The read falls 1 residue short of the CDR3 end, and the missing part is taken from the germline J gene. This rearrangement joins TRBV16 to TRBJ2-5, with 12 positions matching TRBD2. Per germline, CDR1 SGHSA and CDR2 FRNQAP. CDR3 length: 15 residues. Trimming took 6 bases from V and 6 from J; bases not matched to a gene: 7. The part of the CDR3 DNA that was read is TGTGCAAGCAGTCGACTGGGGGGGCGCGAGGACACCCAGTAC. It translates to CASSRLGGREDTQY. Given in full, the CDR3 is CASSRLGGREDTQYF.

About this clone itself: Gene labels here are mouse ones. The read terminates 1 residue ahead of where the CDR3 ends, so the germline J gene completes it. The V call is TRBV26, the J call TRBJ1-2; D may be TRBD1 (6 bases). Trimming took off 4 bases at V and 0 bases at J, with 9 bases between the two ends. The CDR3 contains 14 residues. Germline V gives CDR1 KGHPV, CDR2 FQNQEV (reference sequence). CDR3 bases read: TGTGCCAGCAGTCGTCGGGACACAAACTCCGACTACACC. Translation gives CASSRRDTNSDYT. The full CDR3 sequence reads CASSRRDTNSDYTF.

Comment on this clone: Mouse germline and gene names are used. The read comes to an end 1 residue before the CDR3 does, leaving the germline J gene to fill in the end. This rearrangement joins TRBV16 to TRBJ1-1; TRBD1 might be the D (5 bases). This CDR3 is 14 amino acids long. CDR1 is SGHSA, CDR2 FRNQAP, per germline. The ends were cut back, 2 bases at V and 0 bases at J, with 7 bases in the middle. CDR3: CASSLQGANTEVFF. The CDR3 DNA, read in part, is TGTGCAAGCAGCTTACAGGGCGCAAACACAGAAGTCTTC.

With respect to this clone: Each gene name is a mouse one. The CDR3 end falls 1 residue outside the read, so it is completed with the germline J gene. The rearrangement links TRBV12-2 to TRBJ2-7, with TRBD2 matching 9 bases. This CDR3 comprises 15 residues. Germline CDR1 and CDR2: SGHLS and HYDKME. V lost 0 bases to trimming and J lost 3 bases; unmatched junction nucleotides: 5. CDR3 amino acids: CASSLEAGGVYEQYF. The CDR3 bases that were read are TGTGCCAGCTCTCTCGAGGCTGGGGGGGTCTATGAACAGTAC.